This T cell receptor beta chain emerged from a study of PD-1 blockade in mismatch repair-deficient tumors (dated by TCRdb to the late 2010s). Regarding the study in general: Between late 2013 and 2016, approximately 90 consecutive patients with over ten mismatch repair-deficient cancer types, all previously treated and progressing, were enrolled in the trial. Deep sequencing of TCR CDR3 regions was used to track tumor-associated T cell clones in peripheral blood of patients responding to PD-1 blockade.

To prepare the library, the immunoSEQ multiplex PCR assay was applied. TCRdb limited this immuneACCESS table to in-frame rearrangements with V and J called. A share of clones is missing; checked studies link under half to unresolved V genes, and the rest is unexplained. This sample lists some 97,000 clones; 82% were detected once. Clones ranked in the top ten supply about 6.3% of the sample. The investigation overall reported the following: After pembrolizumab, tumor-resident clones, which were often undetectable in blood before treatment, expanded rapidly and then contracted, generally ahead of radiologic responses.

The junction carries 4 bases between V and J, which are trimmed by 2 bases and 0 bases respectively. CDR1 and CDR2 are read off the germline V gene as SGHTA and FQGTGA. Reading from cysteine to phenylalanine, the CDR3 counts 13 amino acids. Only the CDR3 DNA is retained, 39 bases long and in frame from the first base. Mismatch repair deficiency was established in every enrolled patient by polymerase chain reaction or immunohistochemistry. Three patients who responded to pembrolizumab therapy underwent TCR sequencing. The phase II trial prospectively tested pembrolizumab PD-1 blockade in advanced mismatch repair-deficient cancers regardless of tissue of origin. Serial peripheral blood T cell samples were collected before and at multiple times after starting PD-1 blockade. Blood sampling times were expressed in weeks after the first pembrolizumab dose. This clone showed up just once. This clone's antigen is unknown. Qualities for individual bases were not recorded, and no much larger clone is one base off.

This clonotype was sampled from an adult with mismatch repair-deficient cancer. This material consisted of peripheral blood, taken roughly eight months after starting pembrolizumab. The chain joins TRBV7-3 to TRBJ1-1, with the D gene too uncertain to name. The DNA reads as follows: TGTGCCAGCAGCTTACGGATGAACACTGAAGCTTTCTTT. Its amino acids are CASSLRMNTEAFF. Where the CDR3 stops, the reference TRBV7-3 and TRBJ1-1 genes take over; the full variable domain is GAGVSQTPSNKVTEKGKYVELRCDPISGHTALYWYRQSLGQGPEFLIYFQGTGAADDSGLPNDRFFAVRPEGSVSTLKIQRTERGDSAVYLCASSLRMNTEAFFGQGTRLTVV.